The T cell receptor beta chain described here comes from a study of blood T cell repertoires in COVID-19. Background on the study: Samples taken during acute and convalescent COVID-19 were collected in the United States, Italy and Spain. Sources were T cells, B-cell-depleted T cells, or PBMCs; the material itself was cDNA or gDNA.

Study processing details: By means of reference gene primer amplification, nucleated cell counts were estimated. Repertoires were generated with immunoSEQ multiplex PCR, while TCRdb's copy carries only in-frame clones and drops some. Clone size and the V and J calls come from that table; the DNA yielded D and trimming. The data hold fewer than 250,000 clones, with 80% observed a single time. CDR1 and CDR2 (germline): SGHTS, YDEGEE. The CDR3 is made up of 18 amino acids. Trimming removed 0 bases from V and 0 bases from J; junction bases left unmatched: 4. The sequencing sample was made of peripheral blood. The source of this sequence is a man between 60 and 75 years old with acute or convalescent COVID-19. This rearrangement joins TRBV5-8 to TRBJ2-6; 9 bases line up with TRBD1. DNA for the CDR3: TGTGCCAGCAGCTTGGTAGGGACAGGGTACTCTGGGGCCAACGTCCTGACTTTC. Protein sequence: CASSLVGTGYSGANVLTF.